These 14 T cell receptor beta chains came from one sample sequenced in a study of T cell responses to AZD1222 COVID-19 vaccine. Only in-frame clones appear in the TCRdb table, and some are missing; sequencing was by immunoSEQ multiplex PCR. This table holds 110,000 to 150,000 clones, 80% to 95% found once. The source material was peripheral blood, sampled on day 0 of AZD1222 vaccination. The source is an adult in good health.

The CDR3 DNA is TGTGCCAGCAGTTTTCAGGGGGCGGGAGCTGGCTACACCTTC. Its protein product is CASSFQGAGAGYTF. The V and J genes are TRBV27 and TRBJ1-2, with 8 bases matching TRBD1. The junction had 7 bases not matched to a gene; V was cut back by 3 bases and J by 7 bases. Germline-derived CDR1 and CDR2 are MNHEY and SMNVEV (reference sequence). There are 14 residues in the CDR3.

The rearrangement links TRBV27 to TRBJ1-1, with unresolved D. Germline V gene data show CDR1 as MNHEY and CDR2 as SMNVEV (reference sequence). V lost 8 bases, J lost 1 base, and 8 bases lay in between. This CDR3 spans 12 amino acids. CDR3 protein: CASGNRNTEAFF. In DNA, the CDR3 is TGTGCCAGCGGTAACAGGAACACTGAAGCTTTCTTT.

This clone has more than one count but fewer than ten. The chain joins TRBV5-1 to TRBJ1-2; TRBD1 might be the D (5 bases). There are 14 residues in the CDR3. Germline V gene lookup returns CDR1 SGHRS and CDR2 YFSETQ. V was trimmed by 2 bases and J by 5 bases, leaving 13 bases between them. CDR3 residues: CASSLHQGGYGYTF. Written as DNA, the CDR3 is TGCGCCAGCAGCTTACACCAGGGAGGGTATGGCTACACCTTC.

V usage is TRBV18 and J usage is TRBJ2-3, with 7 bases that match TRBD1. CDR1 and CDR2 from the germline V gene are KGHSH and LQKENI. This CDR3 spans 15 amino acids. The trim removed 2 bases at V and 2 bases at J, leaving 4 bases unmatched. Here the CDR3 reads CASSPTGDTTDTQYF. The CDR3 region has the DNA TGTGCCAGCTCACCAACAGGGGATACCACAGATACGCAGTATTTT.

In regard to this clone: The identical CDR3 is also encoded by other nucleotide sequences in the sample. DNA for the CDR3: TGCGCCAGCAGCCCCAGGGGAGAGACCCAGTACTTC. Encoded protein: CASSPRGETQYF. The genes are TRBV5-1 and TRBJ2-5; a weak D match, TRBD1 (6 bases). There are 12 residues in the CDR3. V lost 4 bases to trimming and J lost 4 bases, with 8 bases between them. The V gene's germline CDR1 is SGHRS and CDR2 YFSETQ.

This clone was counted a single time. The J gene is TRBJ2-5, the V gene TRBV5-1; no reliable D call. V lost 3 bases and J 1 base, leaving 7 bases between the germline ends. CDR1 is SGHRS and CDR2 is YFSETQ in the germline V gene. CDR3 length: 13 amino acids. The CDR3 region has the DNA TGCGCCAGCAGCTCGATCCCCCAAGAGACCCAGTACTTC. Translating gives CASSSIPQETQYF.

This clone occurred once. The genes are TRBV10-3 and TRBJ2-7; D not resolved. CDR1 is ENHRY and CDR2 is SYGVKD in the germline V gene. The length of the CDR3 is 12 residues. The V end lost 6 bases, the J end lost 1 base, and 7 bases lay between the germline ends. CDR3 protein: CAISPDSYEQYF. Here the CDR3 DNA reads TGTGCCATCAGCCCCGATTCCTACGAGCAGTACTTC.

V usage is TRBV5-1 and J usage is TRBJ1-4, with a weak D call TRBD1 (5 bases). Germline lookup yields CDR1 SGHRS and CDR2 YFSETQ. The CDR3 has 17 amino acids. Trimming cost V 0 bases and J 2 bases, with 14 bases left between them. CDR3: CASSLEPPRDTNEKLFF. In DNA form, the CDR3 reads TGCGCCAGCAGCTTGGAGCCCCCCAGGGACACTAATGAAAAACTGTTTTTT.

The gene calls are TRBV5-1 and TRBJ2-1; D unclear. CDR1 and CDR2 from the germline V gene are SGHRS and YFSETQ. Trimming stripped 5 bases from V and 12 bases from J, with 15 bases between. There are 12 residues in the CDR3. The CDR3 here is CASRDPAEGQFF. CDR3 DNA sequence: TGCGCCAGCAGGGATCCGGCTGAAGGGCAGTTCTTC.

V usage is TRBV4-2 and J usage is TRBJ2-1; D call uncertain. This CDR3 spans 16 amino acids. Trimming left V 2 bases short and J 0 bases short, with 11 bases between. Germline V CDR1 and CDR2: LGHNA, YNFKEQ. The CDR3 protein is CASSQRRMSSYNEQFF. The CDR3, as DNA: TGTGCCAGCAGCCAAAGGCGGATGAGCTCCTACAATGAGCAGTTCTTC.

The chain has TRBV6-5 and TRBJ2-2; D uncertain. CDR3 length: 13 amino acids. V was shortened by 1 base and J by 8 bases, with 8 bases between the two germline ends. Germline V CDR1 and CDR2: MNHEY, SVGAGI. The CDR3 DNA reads TGTGCCAGCAGTTACTTTCGGGCGGGGGAGCTGTTTTTT. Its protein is CASSYFRAGELFF.

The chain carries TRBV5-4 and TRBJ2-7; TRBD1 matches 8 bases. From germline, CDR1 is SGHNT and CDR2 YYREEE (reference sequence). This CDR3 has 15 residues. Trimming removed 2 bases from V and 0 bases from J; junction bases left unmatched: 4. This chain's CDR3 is CASSFVGTGSYEQYF. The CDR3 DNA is TGTGCCAGCAGCTTCGTGGGGACAGGCTCCTACGAGCAGTACTTC. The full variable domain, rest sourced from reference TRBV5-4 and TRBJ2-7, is ETGVTQSPTHLIKTRGQQVTLRCSSQSGHNTVSWYQQALGQGPQFIFQYYREEENGRGNFPPRFSGLQFPNYSSELNVNALELDDSALYLCASSFVGTGSYEQYFGPGTRLTVT.

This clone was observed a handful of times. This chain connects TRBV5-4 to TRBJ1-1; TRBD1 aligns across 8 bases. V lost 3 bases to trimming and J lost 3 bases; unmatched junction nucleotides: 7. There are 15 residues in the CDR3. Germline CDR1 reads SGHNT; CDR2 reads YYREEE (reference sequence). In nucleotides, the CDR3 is TGTGCCAGCAGCTGGGGGACAGGAGGGGACACTGAAGCTTTCTTT. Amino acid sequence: CASSWGTGGDTEAFF.

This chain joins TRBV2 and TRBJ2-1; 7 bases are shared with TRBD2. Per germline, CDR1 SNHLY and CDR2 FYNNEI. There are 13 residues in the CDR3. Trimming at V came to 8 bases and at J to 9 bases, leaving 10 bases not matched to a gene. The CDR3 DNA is TGTGCCAGCCGGGGGGAGGGCCACGGTGAGCAGTTCTTC. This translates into CASRGEGHGEQFF.